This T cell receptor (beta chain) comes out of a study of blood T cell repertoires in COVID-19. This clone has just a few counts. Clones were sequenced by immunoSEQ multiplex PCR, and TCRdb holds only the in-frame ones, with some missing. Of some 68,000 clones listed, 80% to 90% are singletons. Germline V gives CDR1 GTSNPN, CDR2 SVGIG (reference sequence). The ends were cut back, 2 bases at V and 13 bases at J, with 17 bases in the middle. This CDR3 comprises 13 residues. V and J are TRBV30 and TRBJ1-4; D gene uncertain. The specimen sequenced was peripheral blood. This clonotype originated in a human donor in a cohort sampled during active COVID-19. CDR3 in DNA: TGTGCCTGGAGTCACATAGCAAGCCGTGGACTGTTTTTT. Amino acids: CAWSHIASRGLFF.